These 30 T cell receptor beta chains originate from one sample sequenced in a study of Tregs in tolerant kidney transplant recipients. Here immunoSEQ multiplex PCR was the method, and the copy in TCRdb shows in-frame clones only, minus some. The specimen's table records 25,000 to 35,000 clones. Source: CD8+ T cells from blood, taken before the transplant. All receptors derive from a human donor who received a combined kidney and bone marrow transplant.

Comments on this clone: The read terminates 3 residues before the CDR3 end, so the remaining end is supplied by the germline J gene. The genes are TRBV7-9 and TRBJ2-7, with D tentatively TRBD1 (6 bases). The CDR3 spans 13 residues. V was shortened by 8 bases and J by 2 bases, with 13 bases between the two germline ends. CDR1 is SEHNR, CDR2 FQNEAQ, per germline (reference sequence). This chain's CDR3 is CASGLRDTYEQYF. CDR3 bases read: TGTGCCAGCGGACTCCGGGACACCTACGAG. The entire variable domain, with the rest obtained from reference TRBV7-9 and TRBJ2-7, is as follows: DTGVSQNPRHKITKRGQNVTFRCDPISEHNRLYWYRQTLGQGPEFLTYFQNEAQLEKSRLLSDRFSAERPKGSFSTLEIQRTEQGDSAMYLCASGLRDTYEQYFGPGTRLTVT.

As to this clone: The read ends 3 residues early relative to the CDR3; the germline J gene fills the gap. The chain is built from TRBV19 and TRBJ2-2, with 9 positions matching TRBD1. This CDR3 is 15 amino acids long. Unmatched junction bases numbered 10, after V lost 6 bases and J lost 8 bases. The germline gives CDR1 LNHDA, CDR2 SQIVND (reference sequence). The sequenced part of the CDR3 DNA is TGTGCCAGTAGCCTTGGGACAGGGAGCTTTGGGGAG. Residues: CASSLGTGSFGE. The entire CDR3 is CASSLGTGSFGELFF.

CDR3 region: CASSEGLGTEAFF. The covered CDR3 bases are TGTGCCAGCAGTGAGGGCTTGGGCACTGAA. The chain joins TRBV6-1 to TRBJ1-1, with unresolved D. The CDR3 is cut off 3 residues early in the read; its end comes from the germline J gene. CDR3 size: 13 residues. Germline CDR1 reads MNHNS; CDR2 reads SASEGT. Trimming cost V 3 bases and J 4 bases, with 9 bases left between them.

About this clone: The read ends 3 residues shy of where the CDR3 ends; the end is completed using the germline J gene. The chain uses TRBV5-1 and TRBJ1-1; D is undetermined. The CDR3 consists of 13 residues. CDR1 is SGHRS, CDR2 YFSETQ, per germline. With 4 bases removed from V and 5 bases from J, the gap between germline ends came to 12 bases. CDR3 bases read: TGCGCCAGCAGCGTGGGTGAAGGGACTGAA. This sequence encodes CASSVGEGTE. The CDR3 reads in full as CASSVGEGTEAFF.

In the case of this clone: The missing CDR3 end, 3 residues past where the read stops, is filled in from the germline J gene. V and J are TRBV19 and TRBJ2-2; D not resolved. V gave up 8 bases and J gave up 7 bases, with 8 bases separating them. Germline-derived CDR1 and CDR2 are LNHDA and SQIVND (reference sequence). CDR3 length equals 11 residues. CDR3 bases read: TGTGCCAGTTTCCACGGCGGGGAG. This codes for CASFHGGE. The entire CDR3 protein is CASFHGGELFF. The variable domain in full, completed from reference TRBV19 and TRBJ2-2, reads DGGITQSPKYLFRKEGQNVTLSCEQNLNHDAMYWYRQDPGQGLRLIYYSQIVNDFQKGDIAEGYSVSREKKESFPLTVTSAQKNPTAFYLCASFHGGELFFGEGSRLTVL.

In regard to this clone: The CDR3 end is not reached by the read, which stops 3 residues before it; the germline J gene fills it in. The chain carries TRBV19 and TRBJ2-7; TRBD1 or TRBD2 may be the D gene (6 bases each). This CDR3 spans 13 amino acids. Per the germline V gene, CDR1 is LNHDA and CDR2 is SQIVND (reference sequence). The V gene lost 3 bases and the J gene lost 2 bases, with 8 bases spanning the gap. The DNA read from the CDR3 is TGTGCCAGTAGTATGGAGGGGGCCTACGAG. Translated, it gives CASSMEGAYE. The full CDR3 sequence reads CASSMEGAYEQYF.

With regard to this clone: The read stops 3 residues short of the end of the CDR3; the missing end is completed from the germline J gene. The rearrangement joins TRBV19 to TRBJ1-4; no clear D gene. CDR1 and CDR2 from the germline V gene are LNHDA and SQIVND (reference sequence). This CDR3 contains 15 residues. Between the trimmed V and J ends, which lost 11 bases and 1 base, there was a span of 17 bases. The CDR3 loop reads CAPIQVRRTNEKLFF. The sequenced CDR3 bases are TGTGCCCCTATCCAGGTCCGGAGAACTAATGAAAAA.

On this clone itself: The read is 3 residues too short to cover the CDR3 end, so that end is filled in from the germline J gene. This chain connects TRBV29-1 to TRBJ2-7, with 7 nucleotides matching TRBD2. The CDR3 is 15 residues long. Trimming at V came to 1 base and at J to 0 bases, leaving 6 bases not matched to a gene. The germline CDR1 and CDR2 sequences are SQVTM and ANQGSEA. Incomplete CDR3 DNA: TGCAGCGTTGAAGCAGAGCGGGGTAGCTCCTACGAG. Protein: CSVEAERGSSYE. The full CDR3 reads CSVEAERGSSYEQYF.

About this clone itself: The read is 3 residues too short to cover the CDR3 end, so that end is filled in from the germline J gene. J is TRBJ1-4 and V is TRBV2; D call uncertain. V was clipped by 3 bases and J by 3 bases, with 11 bases between them. The CDR3 runs 15 residues. Germline V CDR1 and CDR2: SNHLY, FYNNEI. The CDR3 bases that were read are TGTGCCAGCAGTGACCCGATAGTTGCTAATGAAAAA. Amino acids: CASSDPIVANEK. The full CDR3 sequence reads CASSDPIVANEKLFF.

Worth noting for this clone: Read data end 3 residues before the CDR3 end; the end is taken from the germline J gene. The chain combines TRBV7-2 with TRBJ1-5; D gene ambiguous. The germline gives CDR1 SGHTA, CDR2 FQGNSA. This CDR3 has 15 residues. Trimming left V 0 bases short and J 0 bases short, with 6 bases between. CDR3 loop: CASSLAIYSNQPQHF. Incomplete CDR3 DNA: TGTGCCAGCAGCTTAGCTATCTATAGCAATCAGCCC.

Concerning this clone itself: Sequencing ends 3 residues short of the CDR3 end; the germline J gene provides the rest. The chain has TRBV2 and TRBJ2-3, with 8 bases aligning to TRBD1. CDR3 size: 15 residues. With 3 bases clipped from V and 2 bases from J, the junction kept 4 bases outside the gene matches. Germline V gene sequence: CDR1 SNHLY, CDR2 FYNNEI. Here the CDR3 reads CASSDQGALTDTQYF. CDR3 DNA (partial): TGTGCCAGCAGTGATCAGGGGGCCCTCACAGATACG.

On this clone itself: The CDR3 is cut off 3 residues early in the read; its end comes from the germline J gene. The chain joins TRBV19 to TRBJ1-5; 10 nucleotides align to TRBD1. Germline values: CDR1 LNHDA, CDR2 SQIVND (reference sequence). With 5 bases clipped from V and 4 bases from J, the junction kept 8 bases outside the gene matches. The CDR3 has 16 amino acids. The CDR3 spells CASSSRADRGNQPQHF. The part of the CDR3 DNA that was read is TGTGCCAGTAGTTCCCGGGCGGACAGGGGGAATCAGCCC.

With regard to this clone: The CDR3 end lies 3 residues beyond the end of the read and is filled in from the germline J gene. This chain joins TRBV6-2 or TRBV6-3 and TRBJ1-5, with 10 bases fitting TRBD1. Germline V CDR1 and CDR2: MNHEY, SVGEGT. This CDR3 comprises 17 residues. Trimming took 2 bases from V and 3 from J; bases not matched to a gene: 7. CDR3 amino acids: CASSYTGQGDFNQPQHF. CDR3 DNA, as far as it was read: TGTGCCAGCAGTTACACCGGACAGGGGGACTTCAATCAGCCC.

Notes on this clone: The read terminates 3 residues ahead of where the CDR3 ends, so the germline J gene completes it. The chain has TRBV7-9 and TRBJ1-2; D is ambiguous. Germline CDR1 SEHNR, CDR2 FQNEAQ (reference sequence). CDR3 length: 15 amino acids. Trimming pared 3 bases from V and 5 bases from J, leaving 16 bases between. CDR3 bases read: TGTGCCAGCAGCTTTCAGGCCCGGTCTGGTTATGGC. Its protein product is CASSFQARSGYG. The entire CDR3 reads CASSFQARSGYGYTF.

Notes on this clone: The CDR3 goes on 3 residues after the read ends, and that part is filled in from the germline J gene. The rearrangement links TRBV2 to TRBJ2-7, with 7 bases identical to TRBD1. Per the germline V gene, CDR1 is SNHLY and CDR2 is FYNNEI. V lost 3 bases to trimming and J lost 5 bases; unmatched junction nucleotides: 10. CDR3 length: 15 residues. CDR3 bases read: TGTGCCAGCAGTGATACAAGGACAGGCAGTAACGAG. Translating gives CASSDTRTGSNE. The complete CDR3 reads CASSDTRTGSNEQYF.

Remarks on this clone: The CDR3 end lies 3 residues beyond the end of the read and is filled in from the germline J gene. J is TRBJ2-4 and V is TRBV5-1, with 8 bases lining up with TRBD2. Germline V gene data show CDR1 as SGHRS and CDR2 as YFSETQ. This CDR3 comprises 15 residues. V shed 0 bases and J 7 bases; nucleotides not matched to a gene: 6. CDR3 DNA, as far as it was read: TGCGCCAGCAGCTTGGACGGGAGGGCGGGTAACATT. Protein product: CASSLDGRAGNI. The whole CDR3 reads CASSLDGRAGNIQYF.

In the case of this clone: The read finishes 3 residues shy of the CDR3 end, and the germline J gene is used to complete it. The V and J genes are TRBV2 and TRBJ1-2, with 8 nucleotides matching TRBD1. CDR3 length: 14 residues. The J segment lost 4 bases and the V segment lost 6 bases, leaving 7 bases of the junction unmatched. CDR1 and CDR2 from the germline V gene are SNHLY and FYNNEI. The CDR3 sequence is CASRPGGGPYGYTF. The sequenced part of the CDR3 DNA is TGTGCCAGCAGACCAGGGGGCGGTCCCTATGGC.

About this clone itself: Read coverage stops 3 residues before the CDR3 terminus; the germline J gene supplies the remainder. The chain combines TRBV7-9 with TRBJ2-7, with D possibly being TRBD1 (5 bases). Germline lookup yields CDR1 SEHNR and CDR2 FQNEAQ (reference sequence). This CDR3 spans 13 amino acids. V lost 4 bases and J lost 3, with 10 bases in between. CDR3 amino acids: CASSSTGLYEQYF. CDR3 bases read: TGTGCCAGCAGCTCCACAGGTCTCTACGAG.

About this clone: The read stops 3 residues short of the end of the CDR3; the missing end is completed from the germline J gene. The chain combines TRBV19 with TRBJ1-1; D might be TRBD1 (6 bases). CDR1 LNHDA and CDR2 SQIVND come from the germline V gene (reference sequence). Trimming took 6 bases from V and 5 from J, leaving 10 bases between them. CDR3 size: 12 residues. The CDR3 bases that were read are TGTGCCAGTAGGGTGGGGGCGACTGAA. The encoded protein is CASRVGATE. The full CDR3 reads CASRVGATEAFF.

Comments on this clone: The CDR3 is cut off 3 residues early in the read; its end comes from the germline J gene. This rearrangement joins TRBV13 to TRBJ2-1; perhaps TRBD2 as D (5 bases). The germline V gene has CDR1 PRHDT and CDR2 FYEKMQ (reference sequence). The CDR3 loop spans 14 amino acids. Deletions cut 3 bases from V and 8 bases from J, with 14 bases between. CDR3 protein: CASSFRGLGYEQFF. CDR3 DNA, as far as it was read: TGTGCCAGCAGCTTCAGAGGGTTAGGCTATGAG.

To note about this clone: The read terminates 3 residues before the CDR3 end, so the remaining end is supplied by the germline J gene. The chain joins TRBV6-2 or TRBV6-3 to TRBJ2-3; 8 bases are a match to TRBD2. The CDR3 loop spans 14 amino acids. Germline V gene sequence: CDR1 MNHEY, CDR2 SVGEGT. After removal of 2 bases from V and 6 bases from J, the junction contained 4 bases not matched to a gene. The CDR3 here is CASSYAGGTDTQYF. The DNA read from the CDR3 is TGTGCCAGCAGTTACGCGGGGGGTACGGATACG.

As to this clone: The read falls 3 residues short of the CDR3 end, and the missing part is taken from the germline J gene. This rearrangement joins TRBV19 to TRBJ1-1; TRBD1 might be the D (5 bases). Trimming pared 5 bases from V and 1 base from J, leaving 23 bases between. The CDR3 contains 18 residues. Germline CDR1 and CDR2: LNHDA and SQIVND (reference sequence). This CDR3 reads CASSAFDSPLVGNTEAFF. The sequenced part of the CDR3 DNA is TGTGCCAGTAGTGCTTTCGACAGTCCCCTCGTCGGGAACACTGAA.

Regarding this clone: The CDR3 goes on 3 residues after the read ends, and that part is filled in from the germline J gene. The chain recombines TRBV30 with TRBJ1-1; possibly TRBD1 for D (6 bases). This CDR3 region has 14 residues. Trimming took 2 bases from V and 3 from J, leaving 13 bases between them. The V gene's germline CDR1 is GTSNPN and CDR2 SVGIG (reference sequence). CDR3 DNA (partial): TGTGCCTGGAGTTTGGGGGCTGGGTACACTGAA. This encodes CAWSLGAGYTE. The entire CDR3 reads CAWSLGAGYTEAFF.

Of note for this clone: Coverage ceases 3 residues before the CDR3 finishes, and the germline J gene fills in the end. The V and J genes are TRBV7-9 and TRBJ1-2; 7 bases fit TRBD1. Germline V gene sequence: CDR1 SEHNR, CDR2 FQNEAQ (reference sequence). CDR3 length: 12 residues. Here the CDR3 reads CASSLGDRGYTF. Partial CDR3 DNA: TGTGCCAGCAGCTTAGGGGACAGAGGC. Drawing the rest from reference TRBV7-9 and TRBJ1-2, the complete variable domain is DTGVSQNPRHKITKRGQNVTFRCDPISEHNRLYWYRQTLGQGPEFLTYFQNEAQLEKSRLLSDRFSAERPKGSFSTLEIQRTEQGDSAMYLCASSLGDRGYTFGSGTRLTVV.

For this clone: Coverage ceases 3 residues before the CDR3 finishes, and the germline J gene fills in the end. The chain employs TRBV19 and TRBJ1-1, with TRBD1 as a possible D gene (6 bases). V was pared by 6 bases and J by 1 base, with 15 bases between. The CDR3 has 15 residues. Germline loops: CDR1 LNHDA, CDR2 SQIVND (reference sequence). The CDR3 DNA, read in part, is TGTGCCAGTAGCCCATCGGGGACACAGAACACTGAA. Translation gives CASSPSGTQNTE. The whole CDR3 sequence is CASSPSGTQNTEAFF.

On this clone: Read sequence stops 3 residues before the CDR3 end, and the germline J gene provides the missing end. The J gene is TRBJ1-1, the V gene TRBV5-6; 8 bases agree with TRBD1. This CDR3 has 15 amino acids. The germline CDR1 and CDR2 sequences are SGHDT and YYEEEE. V gave up 2 bases and J gave up 6 bases; unmatched junction bases: 9. The covered CDR3 bases are TGTGCCAGCAGCTTCTCAGGGGGCGCGTTGGCTGAA. This encodes CASSFSGGALAE. The whole CDR3 sequence is CASSFSGGALAEAFF.

Concerning this clone: The read stops 3 residues short of the end of the CDR3; the missing end is completed from the germline J gene. The chain couples TRBV7-9 to TRBJ1-5; D possibly corresponds to TRBD1 (6 bases). V gave up 1 base and J gave up 2 bases, with 6 bases separating them. Germline V CDR1 and CDR2: SEHNR, FQNEAQ (reference sequence). The CDR3 spans 14 residues. The CDR3 spells CASSLGQGNQPQHF. CDR3 DNA, as far as it was read: TGTGCCAGCAGCTTAGGACAGGGCAATCAGCCC. The whole variable domain, remainder taken from reference TRBV7-9 and TRBJ1-5, is DTGVSQNPRHKITKRGQNVTFRCDPISEHNRLYWYRQTLGQGPEFLTYFQNEAQLEKSRLLSDRFSAERPKGSFSTLEIQRTEQGDSAMYLCASSLGQGNQPQHFGDGTRLSIL.

Concerning this clone itself: The CDR3 extends 3 residues past the end of the read, so its final part is completed from the germline J gene. The chain carries TRBV20-1 and TRBJ2-7; weak D call: TRBD2 (5 bases). The CDR3 contains 13 residues. V was clipped by 5 bases and J by 5 bases, with 16 bases between them. The germline V gene has CDR1 DFQATT and CDR2 SNEGSKA (reference sequence). Partial CDR3 DNA: TGCAGTGCTCGGGGAACAGAGGCCAACGAG. It translates to CSARGTEANE. The full-length CDR3 reads as CSARGTEANEQYF.

Regarding this clone: The read gets to within 3 residues of the CDR3 end, and the germline J gene fills in the rest. V usage is TRBV7-6 and J usage is TRBJ2-1; D gene ambiguous. The V end was cut by 4 bases, the J end by 8 bases, with 18 bases between. Germline assignment: CDR1 SGHVS and CDR2 FNYEAQ. CDR3 length: 15 amino acids. CDR3 bases read: TGTGCCAGCAGCTATAGCCTCAGAACGTGGGATGAG. Its translation is CASSYSLRTWDE. From start to end, the CDR3 is CASSYSLRTWDEQFF.

Comments on this clone: The CDR3 end lies 3 residues beyond the end of the read and is filled in from the germline J gene. The chain joins TRBV29-1 to TRBJ2-7; D might be TRBD2 (6 bases). The V and J ends lost 2 bases and 3 bases respectively, with 14 bases between them. CDR1 SQVTM and CDR2 ANQGSEA come from the germline V gene. The CDR3 loop spans 14 amino acids. CDR3 DNA (partial): TGCAGCGTTGAATCTCCTGGCGGGATCTACGAG. This gives the protein CSVESPGGIYE. The entire CDR3 protein reads CSVESPGGIYEQYF.